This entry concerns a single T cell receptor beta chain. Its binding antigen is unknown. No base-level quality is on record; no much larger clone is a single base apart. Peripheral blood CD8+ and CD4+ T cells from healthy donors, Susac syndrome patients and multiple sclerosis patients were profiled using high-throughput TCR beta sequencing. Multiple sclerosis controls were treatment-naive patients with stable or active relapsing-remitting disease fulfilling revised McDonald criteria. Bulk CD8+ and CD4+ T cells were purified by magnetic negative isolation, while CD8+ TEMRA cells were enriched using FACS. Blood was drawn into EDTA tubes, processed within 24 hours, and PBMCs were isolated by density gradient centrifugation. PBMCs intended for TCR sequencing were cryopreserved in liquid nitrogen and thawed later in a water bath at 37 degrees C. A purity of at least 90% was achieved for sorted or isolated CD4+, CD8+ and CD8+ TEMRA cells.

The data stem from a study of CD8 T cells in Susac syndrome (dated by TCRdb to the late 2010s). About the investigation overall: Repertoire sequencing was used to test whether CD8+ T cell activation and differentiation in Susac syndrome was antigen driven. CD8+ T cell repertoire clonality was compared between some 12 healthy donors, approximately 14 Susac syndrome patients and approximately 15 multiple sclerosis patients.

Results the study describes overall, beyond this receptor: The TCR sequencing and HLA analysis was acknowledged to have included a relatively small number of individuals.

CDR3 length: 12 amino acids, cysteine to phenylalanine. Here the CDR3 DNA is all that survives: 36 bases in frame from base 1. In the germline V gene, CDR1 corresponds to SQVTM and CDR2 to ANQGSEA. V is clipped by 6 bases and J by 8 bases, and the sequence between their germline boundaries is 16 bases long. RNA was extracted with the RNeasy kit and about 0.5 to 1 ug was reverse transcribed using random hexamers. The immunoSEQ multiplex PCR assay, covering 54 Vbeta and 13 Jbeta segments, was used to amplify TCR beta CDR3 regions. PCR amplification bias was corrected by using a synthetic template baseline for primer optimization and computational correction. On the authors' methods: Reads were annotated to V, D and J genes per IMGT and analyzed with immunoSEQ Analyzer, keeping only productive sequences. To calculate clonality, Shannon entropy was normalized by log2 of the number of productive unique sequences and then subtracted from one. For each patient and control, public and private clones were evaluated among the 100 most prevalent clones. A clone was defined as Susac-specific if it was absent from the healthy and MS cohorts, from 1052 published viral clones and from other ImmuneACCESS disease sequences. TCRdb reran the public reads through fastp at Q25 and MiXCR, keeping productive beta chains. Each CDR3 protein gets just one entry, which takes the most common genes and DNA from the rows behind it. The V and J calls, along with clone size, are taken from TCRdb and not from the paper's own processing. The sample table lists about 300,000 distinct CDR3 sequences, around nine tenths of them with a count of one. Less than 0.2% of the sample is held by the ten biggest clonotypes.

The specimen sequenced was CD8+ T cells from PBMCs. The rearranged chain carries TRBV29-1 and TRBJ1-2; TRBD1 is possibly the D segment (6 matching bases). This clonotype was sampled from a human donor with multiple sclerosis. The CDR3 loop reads CSVKDSLGGYTF. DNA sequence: TGCAGCGTCAAGGACAGCCTTGGAGGCTACACCTTC.